The 3 T cell receptor beta chains listed next were all sequenced from one sample in a study of identical twins. One entry per CDR3 protein, called by TCRdb with MiXCR from the 5' RACE reads. The sample holds roughly 1.6 million distinct CDR3 sequences; less than 35% are singletons and the top ten take over 0.25%. Material: cord blood. The receptor source for this set is a newborn girl in good health.

This clonotype was seen only a few times. CDR3 bases: TGCAGTGCTAGAATTGGGGGCCAAGAGACCCAGTACTTC. The encoded protein is CSARIGGQETQYF. This chain uses TRBV20-1 with TRBJ2-5; D possibly uses TRBD1 or TRBD2 (5 bases each). Trimming took off 2 bases at V and 1 base at J, with 8 bases between the two ends. The CDR3 covers 13 residues. In germline, CDR1 is DFQATT, CDR2 SNEGSKA (reference sequence).

This clonotype has a handful of counts. The V gene is TRBV27, the J gene TRBJ2-7, with 7 bases lining up with TRBD1. The germline V gene encodes CDR1 MNHEY and CDR2 SMNVEV (reference sequence). CDR3 length: 13 residues. The trim removed 4 bases at V and 6 bases at J, leaving 6 bases unmatched. The CDR3 DNA reads as TGTGCCAGCAGTTGGGCAGGGGGTCGCGAGCAGTACTTC. Amino acid sequence: CASSWAGGREQYF.

In its sample, this clonotype was seen a few times. The genes are TRBV21-1 and TRBJ2-6. TRBV21-1 is classified as a pseudogene. The CDR3 has 15 residues. CDR3 DNA sequence: TGTGCCAGCAGCAAAGGGCTCTATGGGGCCAACGTCCTGACTTTC. Its protein is CASSKGLYGANVLTF.